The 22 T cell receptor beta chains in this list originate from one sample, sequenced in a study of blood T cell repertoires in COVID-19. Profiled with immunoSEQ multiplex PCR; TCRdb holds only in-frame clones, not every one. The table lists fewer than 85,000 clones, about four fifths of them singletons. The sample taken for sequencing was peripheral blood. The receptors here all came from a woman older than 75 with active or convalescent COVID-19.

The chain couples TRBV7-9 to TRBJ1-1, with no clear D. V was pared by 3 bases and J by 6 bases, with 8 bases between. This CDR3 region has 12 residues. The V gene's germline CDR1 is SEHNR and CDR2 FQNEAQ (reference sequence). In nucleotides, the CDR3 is TGTGCCAGCAGCTTGAGGTTTGCTGAAGCTTTCTTT. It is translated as CASSLRFAEAFF.

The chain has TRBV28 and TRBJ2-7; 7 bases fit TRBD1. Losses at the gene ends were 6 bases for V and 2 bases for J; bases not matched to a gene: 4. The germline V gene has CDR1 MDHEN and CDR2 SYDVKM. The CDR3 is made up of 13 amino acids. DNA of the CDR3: TGTGCCAGCAGACAACAGGGGCCCTACGAGCAGTACTTC. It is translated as CASRQQGPYEQYF.

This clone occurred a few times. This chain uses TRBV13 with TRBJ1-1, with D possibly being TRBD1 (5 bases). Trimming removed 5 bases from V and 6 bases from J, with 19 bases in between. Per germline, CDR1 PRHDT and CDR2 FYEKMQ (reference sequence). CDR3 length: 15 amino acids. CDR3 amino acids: CASSLPGQGISEAFF. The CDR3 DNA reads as TGTGCCAGCAGCCTACCGGGTCAGGGTATTTCTGAAGCTTTCTTT.

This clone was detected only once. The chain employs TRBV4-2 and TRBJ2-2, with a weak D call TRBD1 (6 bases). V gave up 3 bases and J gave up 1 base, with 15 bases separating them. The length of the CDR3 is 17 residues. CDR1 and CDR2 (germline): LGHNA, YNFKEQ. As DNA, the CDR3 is TGTGCCAGCAGCCATGCCACAGGGATGGGGAACACCGGGGAGCTGTTTTTT. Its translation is CASSHATGMGNTGELFF.

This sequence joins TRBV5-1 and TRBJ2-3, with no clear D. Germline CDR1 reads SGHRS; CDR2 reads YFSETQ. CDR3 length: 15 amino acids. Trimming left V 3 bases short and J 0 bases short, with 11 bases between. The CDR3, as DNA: TGCGCCAGCAGCTATAGTTCCATTAGCACAGATACGCAGTATTTT. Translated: CASSYSSISTDTQYF.

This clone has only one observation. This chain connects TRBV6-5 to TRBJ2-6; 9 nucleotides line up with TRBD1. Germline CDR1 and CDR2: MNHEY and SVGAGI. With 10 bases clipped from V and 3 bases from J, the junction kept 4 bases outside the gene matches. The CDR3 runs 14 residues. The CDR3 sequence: CATQGAVGANVLTF. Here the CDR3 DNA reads TGTGCCACACAGGGGGCGGTTGGGGCCAACGTCCTGACTTTC.

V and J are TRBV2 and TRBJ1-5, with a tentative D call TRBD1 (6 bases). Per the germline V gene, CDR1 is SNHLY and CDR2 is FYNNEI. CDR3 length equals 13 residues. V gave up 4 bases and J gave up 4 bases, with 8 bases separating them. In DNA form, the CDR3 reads TGTGCCAGCAGTGGTAGGGGGAATCAGCCCCAGCATTTT. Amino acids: CASSGRGNQPQHF.

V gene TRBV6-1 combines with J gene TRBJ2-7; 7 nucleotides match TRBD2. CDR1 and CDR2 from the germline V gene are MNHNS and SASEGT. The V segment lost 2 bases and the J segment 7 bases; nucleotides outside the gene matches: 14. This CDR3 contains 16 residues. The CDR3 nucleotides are TGTGCCAGCAGTGAACTTGGAAGCGGGAACGCAGGAGAGCAGTACTTC. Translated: CASSELGSGNAGEQYF.

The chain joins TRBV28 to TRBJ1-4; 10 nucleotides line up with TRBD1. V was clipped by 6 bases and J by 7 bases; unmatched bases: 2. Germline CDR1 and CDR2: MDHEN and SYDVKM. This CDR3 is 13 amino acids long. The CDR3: CASRGQGLEKLFF. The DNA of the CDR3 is TGTGCCAGCAGGGGACAGGGGCTTGAAAAACTGTTTTTT.

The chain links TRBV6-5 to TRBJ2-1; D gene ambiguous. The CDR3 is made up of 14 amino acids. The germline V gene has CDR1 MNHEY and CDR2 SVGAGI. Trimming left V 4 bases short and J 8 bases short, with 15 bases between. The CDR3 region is CASSSSQGVDEQFF. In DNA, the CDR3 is TGTGCCAGCAGTTCTAGTCAAGGTGTCGATGAGCAGTTCTTC.

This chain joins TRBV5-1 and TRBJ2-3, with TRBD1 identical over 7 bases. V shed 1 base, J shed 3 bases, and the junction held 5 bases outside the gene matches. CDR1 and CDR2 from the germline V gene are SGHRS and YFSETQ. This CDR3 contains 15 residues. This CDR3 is CASSLTGDQTDTQYF. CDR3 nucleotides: TGCGCCAGCAGCTTGACAGGGGATCAGACAGATACGCAGTATTTT.

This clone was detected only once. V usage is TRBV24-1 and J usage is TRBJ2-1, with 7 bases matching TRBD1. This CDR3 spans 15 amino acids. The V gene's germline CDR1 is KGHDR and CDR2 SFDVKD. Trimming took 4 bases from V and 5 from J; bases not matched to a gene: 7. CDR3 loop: CATSEPGTANNEQFF. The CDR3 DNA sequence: TGTGCCACCAGTGAGCCCGGGACAGCCAACAATGAGCAGTTCTTC.

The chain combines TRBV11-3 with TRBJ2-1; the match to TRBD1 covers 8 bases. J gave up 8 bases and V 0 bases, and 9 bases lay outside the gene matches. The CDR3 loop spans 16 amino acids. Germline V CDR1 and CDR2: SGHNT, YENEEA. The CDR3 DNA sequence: TGTGCCAGCAGCTTAGACCCCTGGACAGGGTCCCATGAGCAGTTCTTC. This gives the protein CASSLDPWTGSHEQFF.

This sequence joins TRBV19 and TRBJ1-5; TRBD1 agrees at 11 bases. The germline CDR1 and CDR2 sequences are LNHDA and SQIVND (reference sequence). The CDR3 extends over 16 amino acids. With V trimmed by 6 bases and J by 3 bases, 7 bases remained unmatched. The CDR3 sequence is CASRGVDRGLNQPQHF. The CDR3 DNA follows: TGTGCCAGTAGGGGGGTGGACAGGGGGCTCAATCAGCCCCAGCATTTT.

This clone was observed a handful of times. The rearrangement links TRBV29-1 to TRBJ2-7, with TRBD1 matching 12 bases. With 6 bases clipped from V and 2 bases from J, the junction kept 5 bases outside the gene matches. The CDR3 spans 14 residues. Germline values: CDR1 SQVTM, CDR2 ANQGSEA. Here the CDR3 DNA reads TGCAGCGTCCCGGGACAGGGGGCAACCTACGAGCAGTACTTC. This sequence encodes CSVPGQGATYEQYF.

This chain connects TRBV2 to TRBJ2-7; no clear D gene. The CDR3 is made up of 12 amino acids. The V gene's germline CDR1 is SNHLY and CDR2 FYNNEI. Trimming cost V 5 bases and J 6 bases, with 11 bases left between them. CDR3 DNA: TGTGCCAGCAGTCATCGCGGAACCGAGCAGTACTTC. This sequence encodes CASSHRGTEQYF.

In DNA, the CDR3 is TGTGCCAACTCCCGGGACACCGATAATTCACCCCTCCACTTT. Translated, it gives CANSRDTDNSPLHF. This chain links TRBV10-3 with TRBJ1-6; perhaps TRBD1 as D (6 bases). V dropped 10 bases and J dropped 5 bases, with 15 bases sitting between them. The CDR3 is 14 amino acids. CDR1 ENHRY and CDR2 SYGVKD come from the germline V gene.

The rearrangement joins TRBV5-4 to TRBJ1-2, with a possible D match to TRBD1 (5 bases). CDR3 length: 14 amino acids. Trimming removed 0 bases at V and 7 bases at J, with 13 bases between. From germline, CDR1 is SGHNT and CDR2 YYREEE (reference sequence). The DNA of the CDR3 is TGTGCCAGCAGCTTGGCCGGGACTCAGCTTGGCTACACCTTC. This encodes CASSLAGTQLGYTF.

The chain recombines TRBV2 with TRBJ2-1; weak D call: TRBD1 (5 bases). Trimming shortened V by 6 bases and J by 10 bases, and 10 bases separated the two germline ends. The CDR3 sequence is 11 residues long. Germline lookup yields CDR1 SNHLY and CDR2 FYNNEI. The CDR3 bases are TGTGCCAGCAGCGCAAGGACAGAGCAGTTCTTC. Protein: CASSARTEQFF.

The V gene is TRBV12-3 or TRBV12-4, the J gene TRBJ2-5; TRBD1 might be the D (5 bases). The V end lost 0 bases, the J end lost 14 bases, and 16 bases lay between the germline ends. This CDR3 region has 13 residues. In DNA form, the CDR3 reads TGTGCCAGCAGTTTAGCGCCGACAGACGTCATATACTTC. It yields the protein CASSLAPTDVIYF.

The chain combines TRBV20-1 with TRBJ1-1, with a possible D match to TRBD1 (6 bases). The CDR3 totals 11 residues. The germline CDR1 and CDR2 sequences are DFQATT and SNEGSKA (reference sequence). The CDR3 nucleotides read TGCAGCAGGGGCAAGGTCACTGAAGCTTTCTTT. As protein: CSRGKVTEAFF.

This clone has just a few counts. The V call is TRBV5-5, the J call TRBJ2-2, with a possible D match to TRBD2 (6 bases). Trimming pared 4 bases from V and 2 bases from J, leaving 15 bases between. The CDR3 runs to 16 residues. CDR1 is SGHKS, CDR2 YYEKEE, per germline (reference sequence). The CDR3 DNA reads TGTGCCAGCAGCCTCGACCGGAGGGGCAACACCGGGGAGCTGTTTTTT. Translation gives CASSLDRRGNTGELFF. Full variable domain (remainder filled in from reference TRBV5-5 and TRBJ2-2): DAGVTQSPTHLIKTRGQQVTLRCSPISGHKSVSWYQQVLGQGPQFIFQYYEKEERGRGNFPDRFSARQFPNYSSELNVNALLLGDSALYLCASSLDRRGNTGELFFGEGSRLTVL.